The 5 T cell receptor beta chains given below trace back to one sample, sequenced in a study of blood T cells in healthy people across ages. Primed by a sample-barcoded 5' primer and a J-beta primer mix, a second PCR proceeded for roughly 6 to 12 cycles. TCRdb used MiXCR to reprocess the 5' RACE reads, holding one entry per CDR3 protein. This table has around 1.5 million distinct CDR3 sequences, roughly 64% appearing once. Sequenced material: blood. All receptors come from a man aged 18 to 30 in good health.

This clonotype was observed a single time. This rearrangement joins TRBV20-1 to TRBJ2-5, with D perhaps matching TRBD2 (5 bases). Germline-derived CDR1 and CDR2 are DFQATT and SNEGSKA (reference sequence). The CDR3 has 12 amino acids. V lost 3 bases, J lost 11 bases, and 16 bases lay in between. As DNA, the CDR3 is TGCAGTGCTAGGAACCCCGAATGGGAGCAGTACTTC. Protein sequence: CSARNPEWEQYF.

This chain joins TRBV5-1 and TRBJ2-7; 11 bases map to TRBD2. With V trimmed by 8 bases and J by 1 base, 14 bases remained unmatched. The CDR3 spans 17 residues. Germline V CDR1 and CDR2: SGHRS, YFSETQ. This chain's CDR3 is CARRAPLAGGSSYEQYF. CDR3 bases: TGCGCCAGGAGGGCGCCGCTAGCGGGAGGATCGTCCTACGAGCAGTACTTC.

The chain has TRBV5-1 and TRBJ2-5; tentatively, D is TRBD1 or TRBD2 (6 bases each). Germline V gene lookup returns CDR1 SGHRS and CDR2 YFSETQ. The V end was cut by 2 bases, the J end by 11 bases, with 22 bases between. The length of the CDR3 is 15 residues. CDR3 sequence reads: CASSLSQGRIHEQYF. CDR3 sequence (DNA): TGCGCCAGCAGCTTATCTCAGGGGAGGATCCATGAGCAGTACTTC.

The chain is built from TRBV27 and TRBJ1-5; no definite D call. Germline assignment: CDR1 MNHEY and CDR2 SMNVEV (reference sequence). This CDR3 is built from 14 residues. Trimming shortened V by 1 base and J by 0 bases, and 4 bases separated the two germline ends. The CDR3 coding sequence is TGTGCCAGCAGTTTATTTTTTAGCAATCAGCCCCAGCATTTT. Its protein product is CASSLFFSNQPQHF.

The rearrangement uses TRBV7-2 and TRBJ2-4; D not resolved. The end of the DNA aligns better with TRBJ2-7, so the J call may be wrong. Germline CDR1 SGHTA, CDR2 FQGNSA. The CDR3 spans 15 residues. The CDR3 nucleotides read TGTGCCAGCAGCACTATCCCGGCGGTGGACTACGAGCAGTACTTC. It is translated as CASSTIPAVDYEQYF.